The 8 T cell receptor beta chains reported below all come from one sample, sequenced in a study of immune cell composition in non-small cell lung cancer. Normal lung was taken at the farthest possible site, at least 3 cm from tumour. Libraries were prepared by immunoSEQ multiplex PCR; TCRdb keeps only in-frame clonotypes and omits some of them. The sample carries about 4,900 clones, over 60% recorded once. The sample consisted of non-adjacent lung tissue. The source is a human donor with non-small cell lung cancer.

This clone was counted a few times. The chain is built from TRBV2 and TRBJ2-5, with D possibly TRBD1 on 6 matching bases. CDR1 and CDR2 (germline): SNHLY, FYNNEI. The CDR3 loop spans 14 amino acids. The germline V and J ends were trimmed by 6 bases and 7 bases, with 18 bases remaining between them. CDR3 sequence: CASRVSGTLWTQYF. In DNA, the CDR3 is TGTGCCAGCAGGGTCTCCGGGACACTCTGGACCCAGTACTTC.

In this sample, this clone turned up a few times. V usage is TRBV11-2 and J usage is TRBJ1-1; maybe TRBD1 (6 bases). V was trimmed by 2 bases and J by 1 base, leaving 8 bases between them. The CDR3 sequence is 14 residues long. Per the germline V gene, CDR1 is SGHAT and CDR2 is FQNNGV. DNA for the CDR3: TGTGCCAGCAGCTTATGGACAGCGAACACTGAAGCTTTCTTT. Its translation is CASSLWTANTEAFF.

The rearrangement links TRBV5-6 to TRBJ2-7; 8 positions match TRBD2. The V and J ends lost 4 bases and 3 bases, in that order; junction bases with no gene match: 6. Germline V gene lookup returns CDR1 SGHDT and CDR2 YYEEEE. The CDR3 contains 14 residues. CDR3 in amino acids: CASSPGRGRYEQYF. The CDR3 DNA is TGTGCCAGCAGCCCCGGGAGGGGCCGCTACGAGCAGTACTTC.

This chain uses TRBV28 with TRBJ2-1; a possible D gene is TRBD1 (6 bases). This CDR3 is built from 19 residues. The germline V and J ends were trimmed by 4 bases and 3 bases, with 25 bases remaining between them. Germline-derived CDR1 and CDR2 are MDHEN and SYDVKM. The CDR3 sequence: CASSYRDGAVTGVYNEQFF. The CDR3 bases are TGTGCCAGCAGTTATCGGGATGGCGCTGTGACAGGCGTCTACAATGAGCAGTTCTTC.

As DNA, the CDR3 is TGTGCCAGCAGCCAAGAGGGGGCAGGGTATGGCGGGGAGCTGTTTTTT. It specifies CASSQEGAGYGGELFF. V and J are TRBV4-2 and TRBJ2-2, with D possibly TRBD1 on 6 matching bases. The CDR3 contains 16 residues. V was trimmed by 0 bases and J by 7 bases, leaving 15 bases between them. CDR1 and CDR2 from the germline V gene are LGHNA and YNFKEQ.

The V gene is TRBV9, the J gene TRBJ2-2, with 7 bases aligning to TRBD1. After removal of 4 bases from V and 3 bases from J, the junction contained 6 bases not matched to a gene. Germline CDR1 SGDLS, CDR2 YYNGEE. This CDR3 contains 15 residues. Written as DNA, the CDR3 is TGTGCCAGCAGCATAACCGGGACAGACACCGGGGAGCTGTTTTTT. Encoded protein: CASSITGTDTGELFF.

The rearrangement links TRBV6-5 to TRBJ2-7; 7 positions match TRBD1. Germline CDR1 MNHEY, CDR2 SVGAGI. The CDR3 contains 13 residues. Germline trimming cut 6 bases from V and 3 bases from J; bases unmatched to any gene: 5. In nucleotides, the CDR3 is TGTGCCAGCAGCCGGGGACAGCACTACGAGCAGTACTTC. It translates to CASSRGQHYEQYF.

This chain uses TRBV13 with TRBJ2-1, with 7 positions matching TRBD1. CDR3 length equals 13 residues. CDR1 PRHDT and CDR2 FYEKMQ come from the germline V gene (reference sequence). V trimming: 5 bases; J trimming: 10 bases; junction bases outside the gene matches: 8. The CDR3 sequence is CASSRQGIREQFF. CDR3 bases: TGTGCCAGCAGCCGACAGGGAATTAGAGAGCAGTTCTTC. The variable domain in full, with the rest retrieved from reference TRBV13 and TRBJ2-1, is AAGVIQSPRHLIKEKRETATLKCYPIPRHDTVYWYQQGPGQDPQFLISFYEKMQSDKGSIPDRFSAQQFSDYHSELNMSSLELGDSALYFCASSRQGIREQFFGPGTRLTVL.